The 29 T cell receptor beta chains in this list originate from one sample, sequenced in a study of brain metastases from non-small cell lung cancer. TCRdb's copy holds only in-frame clones and misses some; the assay was immunoSEQ multiplex PCR. The sample yields some 3,000 clones, 80% to 85% seen once. Sequencing was done on a sample of tissue from a brain metastasis. Receptor source: a donor aged 40 or over with non-small cell lung cancer.

The chain employs TRBV6-5 and TRBJ1-1, with a possible D match to TRBD1 (5 bases). Germline V lookup: CDR1 MNHEY, CDR2 SVGAGI. This CDR3 has 13 amino acids. The V end lost 4 bases, the J end lost 1 base, and 7 bases lay between the germline ends. The chain's CDR3 is CASSSGGNTEAFF. CDR3 coding DNA: TGTGCCAGCAGTTCCGGGGGGAACACTGAAGCTTTCTTT.

The rearrangement uses TRBV18 and TRBJ2-5; 7 positions agree with TRBD1. The CDR3 length is 14 residues. CDR1 and CDR2 (germline): KGHSH, LQKENI. The trim removed 10 bases at V and 3 bases at J, leaving 11 bases unmatched. Written as DNA, the CDR3 is TGTGCCAACTCTCCAGTAACAGGGGAAGAGACCCAGTACTTC. Amino acid sequence: CANSPVTGEETQYF. The full variable domain, rest sourced from reference TRBV18 and TRBJ2-5, is NAGVMQNPRHLVRRRGQEARLRCSPMKGHSHVYWYRQLPEEGLKFMVYLQKENIIDESGMPKERFSAEFPKEGPSILRIQQVVRGDSAAYFCANSPVTGEETQYFGPGTRLLVL.

This chain connects TRBV2 to TRBJ2-1; maybe TRBD1 (6 bases). CDR1 is SNHLY and CDR2 is FYNNEI in the germline V gene. CDR3 size: 14 residues. Trimming left V 7 bases short and J 2 bases short, with 12 bases between. DNA of the CDR3: TGTGCCAGCACAGCGTCAGGGGCCTACAATGAGCAGTTCTTC. Protein sequence: CASTASGAYNEQFF.

This clone was picked up one time. V usage is TRBV7-9 and J usage is TRBJ1-2, with D possibly being TRBD1 (5 bases). Germline lookup yields CDR1 SEHNR and CDR2 FQNEAQ (reference sequence). This CDR3 is built from 13 residues. Trimming pared 6 bases from V and 4 bases from J, leaving 12 bases between. The CDR3 sequence is CASRPQEGYGYTF. The CDR3 coding sequence is TGTGCCAGCAGACCACAGGAGGGCTATGGCTACACCTTC.

The rearrangement joins TRBV19 to TRBJ1-5; tentatively, D is TRBD1 (6 bases). This CDR3 has 18 amino acids. Trimming stripped 6 bases from V and 5 bases from J, with 26 bases between. Germline V gene sequence: CDR1 LNHDA, CDR2 SQIVND (reference sequence). The CDR3 nucleotides are TGTGCCAGTAGCCCCAGTAGCCTCTCCGACAGGTACCATCAGCCCCAGCATTTT. Translating it yields CASSPSSLSDRYHQPQHF.

J is TRBJ2-1 and V is TRBV7-9; 12 bases fit TRBD2. The V gene end was trimmed by 5 bases and the J gene end by 2 bases; junction bases not matched to a gene: 7. Germline CDR1 is SEHNR and CDR2 is FQNEAQ (reference sequence). The CDR3 runs to 17 residues. The CDR3 loop is CASSPRGLAGTYNEQFF. The CDR3 coding sequence is TGTGCCAGCAGCCCACGGGGACTAGCGGGCACCTACAATGAGCAGTTCTTC.

The rearrangement links TRBV6-5 to TRBJ2-7; 8 bases match TRBD2. Per germline, CDR1 MNHEY and CDR2 SVGAGI. With V trimmed by 7 bases and J by 3 bases, 8 bases remained unmatched. This CDR3 has 14 residues. The CDR3, as DNA: TGTGCCAGCATTAGGGCGGGAGGAGGCTACGAGCAGTACTTC. Protein product: CASIRAGGGYEQYF.

In its sample, this clone was seen once. The germline gene is not matched at one end of the junction; a read error may be the cause. The chain couples TRBV7-9 to TRBJ2-7; 12 positions match TRBD2. CDR1 is SEHNR, CDR2 FQNEAQ, per germline (reference sequence). There are 16 residues in the CDR3. CDR3 in amino acids: CASSSRTSGASYEQYF. The DNA for the CDR3 is TGTGCCAGCAGCTCCCGGACTAGCGGGGCCTCCTATGAGCAGTACTTC. Drawing the rest from reference TRBV7-9 and TRBJ2-7, the complete variable domain is DTGVSQNPRHKITKRGQNVTFRCDPISEHNRLYWYRQTLGQGPEFLTYFQNEAQLEKSRLLSDRFSAERPKGSFSTLEIQRTEQGDSAMYLCASSSRTSGASYEQYFGPGTRLTVT.

This chain links TRBV24-1 with TRBJ2-1, with 9 bases aligning to TRBD2. Germline V CDR1 and CDR2: KGHDR, SFDVKD. V dropped 1 base and J dropped 15; count of bases not matched to a gene: 6. The CDR3 runs to 13 residues. CDR3 loop: CATSDFVTSGLFF. Written as DNA, the CDR3 is TGTGCCACCAGTGATTTCGTCACTAGCGGGTTGTTCTTC.

This chain uses TRBV6-5 with TRBJ2-7, with D perhaps matching TRBD2 (5 bases). This CDR3 has 16 residues. The germline V gene has CDR1 MNHEY and CDR2 SVGAGI. V was clipped by 4 bases and J by 0 bases, with 16 bases between them. The CDR3 sequence is CASSSPFEGSSYEQYF. In nucleotides, the CDR3 is TGTGCCAGCAGTTCCCCCTTTGAGGGTAGCTCCTACGAGCAGTACTTC.

The rearrangement uses TRBV9 and TRBJ2-7; D may be TRBD2 (5 bases). Germline V gene sequence: CDR1 SGDLS, CDR2 YYNGEE. The CDR3 contains 12 residues. With 6 bases removed from V and 4 bases from J, the gap between germline ends came to 11 bases. The CDR3 nucleotides read TGTGCCAGCATCGGACGCGGGTACGAGCAGTACTTC. Amino acid sequence: CASIGRGYEQYF.

With respect to this clone: The junction differs from germline at one of its ends, possibly a read error. The chain carries TRBV6-5 and TRBJ2-1; 10 bases line up with TRBD2. CDR3 length: 15 amino acids. CDR1 MNHEY and CDR2 SVGAGI come from the germline V gene. For the CDR3, the DNA is TGTGCCAGCAGTTACTCTCCTAGCGGGAGCAATAAGCAGTTCTTC. The encoded protein is CASSYSPSGSNKQFF.

This clone has only a few counts. The gene calls are TRBV29-1 and TRBJ2-3; TRBD1 is a possible D gene (6 bases). Germline V lookup: CDR1 SQVTM, CDR2 ANQGSEA. CDR3 length: 14 amino acids. Trimming pared 4 bases from V and 2 bases from J, leaving 13 bases between. The CDR3 nucleotides are TGCAGCGTTGGACAGGAGAGACTCACAGATACGCAGTATTTT. Amino acids: CSVGQERLTDTQYF.

V and J are TRBV30 and TRBJ1-5; 9 positions match TRBD1. This CDR3 is 16 amino acids long. The germline V gene has CDR1 GTSNPN and CDR2 SVGIG (reference sequence). V lost 3 bases, J lost 2 bases, and 8 bases stayed unmatched. The CDR3 loop is CAWRQAGTGRNQPQHF. The DNA of the CDR3 is TGTGCCTGGAGGCAAGCCGGGACAGGGCGCAATCAGCCCCAGCATTTT.

This sequence joins TRBV14 and TRBJ1-1; D unclear. Deletions cut 1 base from V and 4 bases from J, with 4 bases between. Germline V gives CDR1 SGHDN, CDR2 FVKESK. The CDR3 length is 12 residues. The CDR3 DNA reads TGTGCCAGCAGCCAAGCAACCACTGAAGCTTTCTTT. It is translated as CASSQATTEAFF.

The rearrangement links TRBV5-6 to TRBJ1-4; TRBD1 is a possible D gene (6 bases). Germline CDR1 is SGHDT and CDR2 is YYEEEE. The CDR3 runs 13 residues. V was shortened by 6 bases and J by 8 bases, with 14 bases between the two germline ends. The CDR3 reads CASNRGTSEKLFF. The CDR3 DNA follows: TGTGCCAGCAACCGGGGGACATCCGAAAAACTGTTTTTT.

V is TRBV28 and J is TRBJ2-5; tentatively, D is TRBD2 (6 bases). The germline CDR1 and CDR2 sequences are MDHEN and SYDVKM. The CDR3 extends over 16 amino acids. Trimming stripped 3 bases from V and 2 bases from J, with 16 bases between. The CDR3 nucleotides read TGTGCCAGCAGTTTGGGGGGACGGACGCTACAAGAGACCCAGTACTTC. Translating it yields CASSLGGRTLQETQYF.

This clone has just one count. The chain recombines TRBV27 with TRBJ2-1; 11 nucleotides line up with TRBD2. CDR3 length: 15 amino acids. The germline V gene has CDR1 MNHEY and CDR2 SMNVEV (reference sequence). Trimming removed 6 bases from V and 4 bases from J; junction bases left unmatched: 5. CDR3 coding DNA: TGTGCCAGCAGGGAGGGACTAGCGGCGTACAATGAGCAGTTCTTC. Translating gives CASREGLAAYNEQFF.

V usage is TRBV5-4 and J usage is TRBJ1-2, with TRBD1 matching 11 bases. Germline V CDR1 and CDR2: SGHNT, YYREEE (reference sequence). After removal of 9 bases from V and 7 bases from J, the junction contained 8 bases not matched to a gene. CDR3 size: 13 residues. DNA of the CDR3: TGTGCCATCTCCGGGACAGGGGGAACTGGCTACACCTTC. This sequence encodes CAISGTGGTGYTF.

V and J are TRBV28 and TRBJ1-2; D unclear. This CDR3 spans 11 amino acids. V gave up 5 bases and J gave up 0 bases, with 1 base separating them. Germline V lookup: CDR1 MDHEN, CDR2 SYDVKM. As DNA, the CDR3 is TGTGCCAGCAGTCCTAACTATGGCTACACCTTC. The encoded protein is CASSPNYGYTF.

This clone was counted only a few times. The chain combines TRBV18 with TRBJ1-1; maybe TRBD1 (5 bases). Per germline, CDR1 KGHSH and CDR2 LQKENI. V was pared by 3 bases and J by 1 base, with 12 bases between. The CDR3 sequence is 15 residues long. CDR3 in DNA: TGTGCCAGCTCACCCCCTTTGGGGACGAACACTGAAGCTTTCTTT. It is translated as CASSPPLGTNTEAFF.

The CDR3 bases are TGTGCCAGCAGTGAAGATAGGCTAACCCAAGAGACCCAGTACTTC. It is translated as CASSEDRLTQETQYF. The chain has TRBV2 and TRBJ2-5; D unclear. Trimming removed 1 base at V and 1 base at J, with 10 bases between. The CDR3 loop spans 15 amino acids. Germline values: CDR1 SNHLY, CDR2 FYNNEI.

The chain uses TRBV11-2 and TRBJ2-1; D gene ambiguous. Germline CDR1 reads SGHAT; CDR2 reads FQNNGV. Trimming left V 0 bases short and J 5 bases short, with 8 bases between. The length of the CDR3 is 14 residues. In DNA, the CDR3 is TGTGCCAGCAGCTTAGATTACCAGAACAATGAGCAGTTCTTC. Residues: CASSLDYQNNEQFF. Variable domain in full (rest from reference TRBV11-2 and TRBJ2-1): EAGVAQSPRYKIIEKRQSVAFWCNPISGHATLYWYQQILGQGPKLLIQFQNNGVVDDSQLPKDRFSAERLKGVDSTLKIQPAKLEDSAVYLCASSLDYQNNEQFFGPGTRLTVL.

This clone was recorded once. This chain uses TRBV24-1 with TRBJ2-3; either TRBD1 or TRBD2 may supply D (5 bases each). V was clipped by 4 bases and J by 2 bases, with 6 bases between them. CDR1 is KGHDR, CDR2 SFDVKD, per germline. This CDR3 is built from 13 residues. CDR3: CATSDGATDTQYF. The CDR3 coding sequence is TGTGCCACCAGTGACGGGGCCACAGATACGCAGTATTTT.

This clone was observed once. The rearrangement uses TRBV20-1 and TRBJ1-1; no clear D gene. The CDR3 totals 11 residues. Trimming pared 5 bases from V and 0 bases from J, leaving 4 bases between. The germline CDR1 and CDR2 sequences are DFQATT and SNEGSKA (reference sequence). CDR3 loop: CSAPLNTEAFF. The CDR3 DNA reads TGCAGTGCTCCGTTGAACACTGAAGCTTTCTTT.

This rearrangement joins TRBV12-1 to TRBJ2-5; TRBD2 is the table's D call, not checked against the DNA. TRBV12-1 is listed as a pseudogene. The CDR3 is made up of 16 amino acids. Written as DNA, the CDR3 is TGTGCCAGCAGCTTAGTCGCGGGGGAGCTCCAAGAGACCCAGTACTTC. Its translation: CASSLVAGELQETQYF.

A remark on this clone: The junction and the germline gene differ at one end; a read error may be behind it. Additional DNA sequences in this sample encode the identical CDR3. The V gene is TRBV15, the J gene TRBJ1-4; weak D call: TRBD1 (6 bases). The CDR3 has 16 amino acids. CDR1 and CDR2 (germline): LNHNV, YYDKDF (reference sequence). The CDR3 loop is CATSGDEGGRSEKLFF. The DNA for the CDR3 is TGTGCCACCAGCGGAGACGAGGGGGGCAGAAGCGAAAAACTGTTTTTT.

The chain joins TRBV18 to TRBJ2-5, with D possibly TRBD2 on 6 matching bases. V lost 2 bases to trimming and J lost 4 bases, with 20 bases between them. The CDR3 sequence is 17 residues long. From germline, CDR1 is KGHSH and CDR2 LQKENI. The CDR3 coding sequence is TGTGCCAGCTCACCAGCTGCGGGGTCGGGGCGTAGAGAGACCCAGTACTTC. Encoded protein: CASSPAAGSGRRETQYF.

The chain carries TRBV28 and TRBJ2-3; D unclear. The CDR3 is made up of 14 amino acids. V lost 8 bases, J lost 1 base, and 13 bases lay in between. Germline CDR1 MDHEN, CDR2 SYDVKM. The CDR3, as DNA: TGTGCCAGCCAGTTTGTTCAGGGCACAGATACGCAGTATTTT. This encodes CASQFVQGTDTQYF.